This T cell receptor beta chain is from a study of tumor-infiltrating lymphocytes in primary liver carcinoma. Across the study: Between 4.2 and 10 cm across, the tumors were all of stage T1-T3 N0M0.

In the case of this clonotype: A much more abundant neighbour one base away suggests this may be a read error.

Using a constant-region primer together with ProtoScript II reverse transcriptase, TCR beta cDNA was made from roughly 500 ng of total RNA. It was through three nested multiplex PCR rounds of slightly modified ARM-PCR that TCR beta libraries arose. TRBV1-TRBV30 forward primers and a C-beta reverse primer were used in the first two PCR rounds, which each ran for about 10 cycles. TCRdb reprocessed the multiplex PCR reads via MiXCR and lists one record per CDR3 protein. The sample has 100,000 to 150,000 distinct CDR3 sequences, 55% to 75% seen once. Per germline, CDR1 SGHDT and CDR2 YYEEEE. The CDR3 covers 12 residues. The trim removed 4 bases at V and 7 bases at J, leaving 5 bases unmatched. Co-extracting RNA and DNA was done with roughly 17-32 mg of unsorted bulk tissue as input.

This TCR was recovered from an older woman with primary liver carcinoma and hepatitis B virus infection. The material sequenced was liver tumor tissue from sampling region 3. As to subset: tumor region T3, left-lateral pole. The rearrangement joins TRBV5-6 to TRBJ2-7; 7 bases align to TRBD1. As DNA, the CDR3 is TGTGCCAGCAGCGAGGGGGCAGGGGAGCAGTACTTC. Amino acid sequence: CASSEGAGEQYF.